This TCR beta chain was captured by sequencing in a study of cytomegalovirus exposure and HLA in healthy donors. Study observations and caveats: For most TCR sequences rarity was the rule, although some public TCRs occurred in many donors. A subsequent analysis found that TCR clusters from the first cohort also tended to co-occur in the 90 to 150 validation repertoires, with 90% to 95% of cluster scores above 0. The study flagged some 180 TCR beta chains as cytomegalovirus-associated.

Assay used: immunoSEQ multiplex PCR; TCRdb lists only in-frame clones, some missing. The sample includes 35,000 to 50,000 clones, 90% to 95% of them seen just once. The germline V gene encodes CDR1 SGHTA and CDR2 FQGTGA. The CDR3 has 13 residues. The V and J ends lost 5 bases and 6 bases respectively, with 11 bases between them. The donors were in the approximately 120-subject validation cohort, distinct from the approximately 700-subject first cohort. With respect to this clone: Its antigen is not known.

The specimen sequenced was PBMCs. This clonotype was obtained from a woman aged 18-30 years in good health and CMV-seronegative. The rearrangement uses TRBV7-3 and TRBJ2-1, with no clear D. The CDR3: CASSIYSSNEQFF. The CDR3 DNA is TGTGCCAGCAGCATTTACAGTAGCAATGAGCAGTTCTTC.